Below, 24 T cell receptor beta chains from the same sample are listed, as sequenced in a study of T-cell reconstitution after alpha-beta-depleted transplantation in children. Unique molecular identifiers were incorporated into the prepared TCRbeta library. MiXCR was run by TCRdb on the PCR reads, yielding one entry per CDR3 protein. The sample includes some 500,000 distinct CDR3 sequences, 15% to 20% of them seen just once. The sample in question was PBMCs from the stem cell graft donor, obtained from the stem cell graft. All receptors derive from a human donor who donated a stem cell graft to a child with acute lymphoblastic leukemia.

This clonotype appeared many times. V and J are TRBV3-1 and TRBJ2-1; D perhaps matches TRBD2 (6 bases). Looked up from germline, CDR1 is LGHDT and CDR2 is YNNKEL (reference sequence). V was cut by 5 bases and J by 4 bases, with 12 bases left in between. The CDR3 loop spans 14 amino acids. In nucleotides, the CDR3 is TGTGCCAGCAGCGCCGGGGCGGGGTACAATGAGCAGTTCTTC. Its protein is CASSAGAGYNEQFF.

V usage is TRBV2 and J usage is TRBJ2-7; no reliable D call. The CDR3 is made up of 15 amino acids. The V and J ends lost 1 base and 0 bases respectively, with 10 bases between them. Germline V lookup: CDR1 SNHLY, CDR2 FYNNEI. CDR3 sequence: CASSEGRNLSYEQYF. CDR3 bases: TGTGCCAGCAGTGAAGGACGGAACCTCTCCTACGAGCAGTACTTC.

The chain combines TRBV5-1 with TRBJ2-4, with 10 bases matching TRBD2. CDR1 is SGHRS and CDR2 is YFSETQ in the germline V gene. V shed 0 bases and J 7 bases; nucleotides not matched to a gene: 10. This CDR3 region has 17 residues. CDR3 region: CASSLELAGTYGNIQYF. The CDR3 DNA is TGCGCCAGCAGCTTGGAACTAGCGGGGACCTATGGGAACATTCAGTACTTC.

This clonotype was observed at least ten times. This sequence joins TRBV12-3 or TRBV12-4 and TRBJ2-1, with D tentatively TRBD1 or TRBD2 (5 bases each). There are 14 residues in the CDR3. V was trimmed by 4 bases and J by 4 bases, leaving 11 bases between them. CDR3 sequence: CASSWGPLYNEQFF. CDR3 sequence (DNA): TGTGCCAGCAGTTGGGGACCTCTATACAATGAGCAGTTCTTC.

The chain combines TRBV10-3 with TRBJ2-7; D is ambiguous. The germline V gene encodes CDR1 ENHRY and CDR2 SYGVKD. The CDR3 runs to 14 residues. V was pared by 4 bases and J by 5 bases, with 15 bases between. DNA for the CDR3: TGTGCCATCAGTGTTCGCTCCCAAGGTCACGAGCAGTACTTC. It translates to CAISVRSQGHEQYF.

The V and J genes are TRBV5-1 and TRBJ1-1; the D gene is possibly TRBD1 (6 bases). The CDR3 consists of 16 residues. The V gene's germline CDR1 is SGHRS and CDR2 YFSETQ. V lost 1 base and J lost 5, with 18 bases in between. Written as DNA, the CDR3 is TGCGCCAGCAGCTTGAAGGGGGGAGTCGGTCGTACTGAAGCTTTCTTT. Encoded protein: CASSLKGGVGRTEAFF.

This clonotype was recorded a few times. The V and J genes are TRBV15 and TRBJ2-3, with TRBD1 matching 7 bases. Germline loops: CDR1 LNHNV, CDR2 YYDKDF (reference sequence). Losses at the gene ends were 4 bases for V and 1 base for J; bases not matched to a gene: 17. The CDR3 runs 19 residues. DNA of the CDR3: TGTGCCACCAGCACCTTTTACAGGGGCGCCCCGTTACGCACAGATACGCAGTATTTT. Translation gives CATSTFYRGAPLRTDTQYF. Filled out from reference TRBV15 and TRBJ2-3, the complete variable domain reads DAMVIQNPRYQVTQFGKPVTLSCSQTLNHNVMYWYQQKSSQAPKLLFHYYDKDFNNEADTPDNFQSRRPNTSFCFLDIRSPGLGDTAMYLCATSTFYRGAPLRTDTQYFGPGTRLTVL.

This clonotype has just a few counts. The chain recombines TRBV5-1 with TRBJ1-1, with 8 positions matching TRBD1. The CDR3 covers 16 residues. Germline CDR1 SGHRS, CDR2 YFSETQ. The trim removed 1 base at V and 1 base at J, leaving 6 bases unmatched. The CDR3 reads CASSLITGGANTEAFF. In DNA form, the CDR3 reads TGCGCCAGCAGCTTGATTACAGGGGGGGCGAACACTGAAGCTTTCTTT.

The chain has TRBV11-2 and TRBJ2-3, with D possibly TRBD2 on 6 matching bases. CDR1 SGHAT and CDR2 FQNNGV come from the germline V gene. CDR3 length: 15 amino acids. Trimming left V 3 bases short and J 2 bases short, with 12 bases between. CDR3 in amino acids: CASSFEGLFTDTQYF. The DNA for the CDR3 is TGTGCCAGCAGCTTCGAGGGACTTTTCACAGATACGCAGTATTTT.

This clonotype has just a few counts. V usage is TRBV6-1 and J usage is TRBJ2-7, with D maybe TRBD1 (6 bases). Looked up from germline, CDR1 is MNHNS and CDR2 is SASEGT. The CDR3 is 16 residues long. Trimming took 6 bases from V and 0 from J, leaving 18 bases between them. CDR3 amino acids: CASRAPHRELSYEQYF. CDR3 DNA sequence: TGTGCCAGCAGGGCCCCTCACAGGGAACTCTCCTACGAGCAGTACTTC.

This clonotype was detected a few times. V is TRBV6-6 and J is TRBJ2-2, with D uncertain. Trimming took 8 bases from V and 2 from J, leaving 9 bases between them. The CDR3 covers 13 residues. Germline CDR1 MNHNY, CDR2 SVGAGI (reference sequence). For the CDR3, the DNA is TGTGCCAGCGAAACGCTAAACACCGGGGAGCTGTTTTTT. Its protein product is CASETLNTGELFF.

This clonotype came up many times. The chain is built from TRBV20-1 and TRBJ1-5, with D uncertain. The CDR3 length is 15 residues. Trimming left V 3 bases short and J 2 bases short, with 14 bases between. The germline gives CDR1 DFQATT, CDR2 SNEGSKA (reference sequence). The CDR3 here is CSARVPQAGNQPQHF. The DNA of the CDR3 is TGCAGTGCTAGGGTCCCTCAGGCGGGCAATCAGCCCCAGCATTTT.

The chain carries TRBV4-2 and TRBJ2-1; 11 bases are a match to TRBD2. The length of the CDR3 is 16 residues. The germline V gene has CDR1 LGHNA and CDR2 YNFKEQ. Trimming took 0 bases from V and 4 from J; bases not matched to a gene: 2. CDR3 amino acids: CASSQDGTSGYNEQFF. DNA of the CDR3: TGTGCCAGCAGCCAAGATGGGACTAGCGGTTACAATGAGCAGTTCTTC.

The sample holds many counts of this clonotype. The chain is built from TRBV12-3 or TRBV12-4 and TRBJ1-1, with TRBD1 matching 7 bases. The CDR3 loop spans 14 amino acids. V gave up 6 bases and J gave up 0 bases; unmatched junction bases: 4. CDR3 DNA: TGTGCCAGCAGCCACGGGACAGTGAACACTGAAGCTTTCTTT. It yields the protein CASSHGTVNTEAFF.

The CDR3 nucleotides read TGTGCCAGCAGCTTAGTTGTGTCTAGCGGGAGGGCGTTCTTC. Translating gives CASSLVVSSGRAFF. The chain joins TRBV7-9 to TRBJ2-1, with 12 bases lining up with TRBD2. The CDR3 contains 14 residues. V lost 1 base to trimming and J lost 15 bases; unmatched junction nucleotides: 7. Germline values: CDR1 SEHNR, CDR2 FQNEAQ (reference sequence).

This clonotype has ten or more counts. V and J are TRBV12-3 or TRBV12-4 and TRBJ1-1; TRBD1 might be the D (5 bases). The CDR3 consists of 11 residues. Deletions cut 4 bases from V and 11 bases from J, with 11 bases between. CDR3 bases: TGTGCCAGCAGTTCCAGGGTGTCGGCTTTCTTT. It yields the protein CASSSRVSAFF.

This clonotype was seen a handful of times. This chain connects TRBV27 to TRBJ2-1; possibly TRBD1 or TRBD2 for D (5 bases each). CDR3 size: 16 residues. Looked up from germline, CDR1 is MNHEY and CDR2 is SMNVEV (reference sequence). Trimming took 3 bases from V and 4 from J, leaving 16 bases between them. Here the CDR3 reads CASSFLGVAAYNEQFF. CDR3 DNA sequence: TGTGCCAGCAGTTTTTTGGGGGTGGCCGCATACAATGAGCAGTTCTTC.

The chain uses TRBV18 and TRBJ2-1; 11 bases fit TRBD1. The CDR3 extends over 15 amino acids. V shed 2 bases, J shed 6 bases, and the junction held 3 bases outside the gene matches. Germline V gene data show CDR1 as KGHSH and CDR2 as LQKENI. The CDR3 DNA sequence: TGTGCCAGCTCACCATTTGGGACAGGGGGCAATGAGCAGTTCTTC. Translating gives CASSPFGTGGNEQFF.

This sequence joins TRBV7-2 and TRBJ2-1; 13 nucleotides agree with TRBD2. Germline V CDR1 and CDR2: SGHTA, FQGNSA. The CDR3 runs 15 residues. Trimming cost V 1 base and J 10 bases; bases outside gene matches: 4. The CDR3 protein is CASSLVLAGGSEQFF. CDR3 nucleotide sequence: TGTGCCAGCAGCTTAGTACTAGCGGGAGGGTCGGAGCAGTTCTTC. Combining the CDR3 with reference TRBV7-2 and TRBJ2-1 gives the whole variable domain GAGVSQSPSNKVTEKGKDVELRCDPISGHTALYWYRQSLGQGLEFLIYFQGNSAPDKSGLPSDRFSAERTGGSVSTLTIQRTQQEDSAVYLCASSLVLAGGSEQFFGPGTRLTVL.

The chain carries TRBV9 and TRBJ2-5; D gene unclear. Trimming removed 4 bases at V and 8 bases at J, with 15 bases between. CDR1 is SGDLS and CDR2 is YYNGEE in the germline V gene. The CDR3 is 13 residues long. For the CDR3, the DNA is TGTGCCAGCAGCCCCCGCGTGGGTAGCACCCAGTACTTC. Its translation: CASSPRVGSTQYF. The complete variable domain, with remaining parts taken from reference TRBV9 and TRBJ2-5, reads DSGVTQTPKHLITATGQRVTLRCSPRSGDLSVYWYQQSLDQGLQFLIQYYNGEERAKGNILERFSAQQFPDLHSELNLSSLELGDSALYFCASSPRVGSTQYFGPGTRLLVL.

The J gene is TRBJ2-5, the V gene TRBV15; TRBD2 is a possible D gene (5 bases). The germline V gene has CDR1 LNHNV and CDR2 YYDKDF (reference sequence). The CDR3 contains 12 residues. V gave up 2 bases and J gave up 5 bases, with 6 bases separating them. In DNA form, the CDR3 reads TGTGCCACCAGCAGATCGGGGGAGACCCAGTACTTC. This codes for CATSRSGETQYF.

This clonotype was seen ten or more times. The chain combines TRBV20-1 with TRBJ2-7; 7 bases line up with TRBD1. Germline V gene lookup returns CDR1 DFQATT and CDR2 SNEGSKA (reference sequence). After removal of 5 bases from V and 6 bases from J, the junction contained 10 bases not matched to a gene. CDR3 length: 13 residues. DNA for the CDR3: TGCAGTGCTGTACAGGGGTTAGTCGGCGAGCAGTACTTC. Translated, it gives CSAVQGLVGEQYF.

The table lists this clonotype with a few counts. This sequence joins TRBV28 and TRBJ2-1; TRBD1 might be the D (7 bases). V was clipped by 4 bases and J by 4 bases, with 11 bases between them. Germline lookup yields CDR1 MDHEN and CDR2 SYDVKM. This CDR3 is 14 amino acids long. The CDR3, as DNA: TGTGCCAGCAGTTCAGGGGGGTGGTACAATGAGCAGTTCTTC. Protein product: CASSSGGWYNEQFF. Full variable domain (remainder filled in from reference TRBV28 and TRBJ2-1): DVKVTQSSRYLVKRTGEKVFLECVQDMDHENMFWYRQDPGLGLRLIYFSYDVKMKEKGDIPEGYSVSREKKERFSLILESASTNQTSMYLCASSSGGWYNEQFFGPGTRLTVL.

This clonotype was detected only a few times. The chain couples TRBV9 to TRBJ2-1; D not resolved. Trimming removed 0 bases from V and 0 bases from J, with 13 bases in between. The CDR3 sequence is 17 residues long. Germline values: CDR1 SGDLS, CDR2 YYNGEE. The chain's CDR3 is CASSVAPFPSSYNEQFF. DNA of the CDR3: TGTGCCAGCAGCGTAGCCCCCTTCCCCTCCTCCTACAATGAGCAGTTCTTC. Based on the CDR3 plus reference TRBV9 and TRBJ2-1, the full variable domain is DSGVTQTPKHLITATGQRVTLRCSPRSGDLSVYWYQQSLDQGLQFLIQYYNGEERAKGNILERFSAQQFPDLHSELNLSSLELGDSALYFCASSVAPFPSSYNEQFFGPGTRLTVL.